The present T cell receptor (beta chain) was sequenced within a study of T-cell memory formation after mild COVID-19 (dated by TCRdb to the early 2020s). Context from the whole study: TCR sequence clusters from the two donors were found to be largely donor specific. In a couple of donors, T-cell clones that expanded and contracted after mild COVID-19 were tracked by sequencing TCRalpha and TCRbeta repertoires over time. The cohort was made up of two young adult volunteers, one female and one male, who were previously healthy.

Here V drops 1 base and J drops 4 bases, and the junction holds 5 bases not matched to any gene. Taken from the germline V gene, the CDR1 and CDR2 loops are SGHVS and FNYEAQ. The CDR3 covers 16 residues, taking in both the cysteine and the phenylalanine. Here the CDR3 DNA is all that survives: 48 bases in frame from base 1. PBMCs were isolated by Ficoll-Paque density gradient centrifugation. Of note for this clonotype: Its cognate antigen has yet to be identified. The record has no base qualities; no much larger clone is one base away.

Instrument used: Illumina NovaSeq 6000. Using 5'RACE with constant-segment primers, TCRalpha and TCRbeta cDNA libraries were constructed, with sample barcodes and unique molecular identifiers added in the process. RNA was extracted from every sample with Trizol reagent. Amplification of the libraries took two PCR steps, and the second step added a second sample barcode plus Illumina TruSeq adapters. Sequencing of libraries was performed on an Illumina NovaSeq with 2 x 150 bp paired-end reads. Turning to the authors' computational methods: Reads were demultiplexed and collapsed into UMI-guided consensus sequences with migec v1.2.7. Using mixcr v2.1.11, UMI consensuses were aligned to TRA and TRB V and J templates and then assembled into clonotypes. Clonotypes were classified as expanded or contracted when called significant by both edgeR and NoisET, with noise models trained on biological replicates. For edgeR calls, a false discovery rate-adjusted p below 0.01 and a log2 fold-change threshold of 1 were applied. PCA with hierarchical clustering of max-normalized trajectories of the 1000 most abundant clonotypes was used as exploratory dynamics analysis. The CD4 or CD8 phenotype of responding clones was assigned using the separately sequenced CD4+ and CD8+ repertoires. TCRdb redid the processing of the public reads, applying fastp at Q25 and MiXCR, and retained in-frame beta chains. Records with the same CDR3 protein are collapsed into one entry carrying the most frequent genes and DNA. The V and J calls shown here were made by TCRdb, not taken from the authors' results. The sample yields 430,000 or so distinct CDR3 sequences; about 23% were counted once. Approximately 13% of the sample is taken by the ten largest.

Results the study describes overall, beyond this receptor: Clones that contracted from day 15 to 85 showed balanced CD4/CD8 phenotypes, whereas a second wave of clones that expanded from day 15 to 37 leaned towards CD4+. The study included only a couple of mild cases, and larger cohorts that include severe cases with pre-infection samples were judged to be necessary. Whether the second-wave clones peaking on day 37 were SARS-CoV-2 specific was not confirmed. Some responding clones were found in pre-infection memory, which suggests that pre-existing cross-reactive memory T cells took part in the SARS-CoV-2 response. Contracting CD4+ clones were located mainly in the CM and EM memory subsets, whereas CD8+ clones were found to be enriched in EMRA.

This receptor was obtained from an adult woman who had mild COVID-19 (a few samples of this study predate the infection). The sample titles of this study are shuffled in the database, so cell type and time point are left out; the donor was told from shared clones. Sequenced: PBMCs or a T cell subset sorted from them (not recorded which). The chain is assembled from TRBV7-6 and TRBJ2-2, and 8 junction bases match TRBD1. CDR3 sequence: CASSLGQGRSTGELFF. The sequenced DNA is TGTGCCAGCAGCTTAGGACAGGGGAGGAGCACCGGGGAGCTGTTTTTT.